This T cell receptor beta chain originates from a study of shared clonotypes between healthy human individuals. Study-level information: Donor ages ranged 18 to 49 years: a couple of women, a few men. Findings and limits, study-wide: Generation probabilities were higher for clonotypes shared across all four sorted-subset donors than for unshared ones.

The method was immunoSEQ multiplex PCR; TCRdb's version includes in-frame clones alone and lacks a portion of them. The sample lists 2 million to 3 million clones; more than 80% were seen once. CDR1 and CDR2 (germline): SGHRS, YFSETQ. CDR3 size: 16 residues. V was clipped by 0 bases and J by 0 bases, with 10 bases between them. Healthy HIV-negative adults without recent acute infections or vaccinations served as donors. About this clone itself: The target antigen is unknown. The sample carries other DNA sequences with the same CDR3.

The sample comprised naive CD4+ T cells sorted from blood. Subset meaning: CD45RA+ positively selected. The receptor's source is a man younger than 30 in good health. V usage is TRBV5-1 and J usage is TRBJ1-3; D perhaps matches TRBD1 (6 bases). CDR3 protein: CASSLGGQNSGNTIYF. The CDR3, as DNA: TGCGCCAGCAGCTTGGGAGGACAGAACTCTGGAAACACCATATATTTT.